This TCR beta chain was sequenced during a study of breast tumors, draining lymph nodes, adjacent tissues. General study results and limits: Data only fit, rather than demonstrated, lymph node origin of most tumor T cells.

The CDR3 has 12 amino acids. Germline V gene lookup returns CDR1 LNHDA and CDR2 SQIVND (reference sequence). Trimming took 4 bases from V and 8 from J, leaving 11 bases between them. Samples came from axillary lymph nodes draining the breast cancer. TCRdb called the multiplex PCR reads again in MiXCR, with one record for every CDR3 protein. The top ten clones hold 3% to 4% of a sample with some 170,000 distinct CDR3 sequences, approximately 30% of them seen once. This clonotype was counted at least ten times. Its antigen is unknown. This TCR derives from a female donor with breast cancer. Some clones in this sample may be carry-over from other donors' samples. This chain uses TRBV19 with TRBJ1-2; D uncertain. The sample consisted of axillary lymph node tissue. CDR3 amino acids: CASSNRQVGYTF. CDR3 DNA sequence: TGTGCCAGTAGTAATCGGCAGGTCGGCTACACCTTC.